The rows below give T cell receptor beta chains drawn from one sample of a study of blood T cell repertoires in COVID-19. Assay used: immunoSEQ multiplex PCR; TCRdb lists only in-frame clones, some missing. Among a few hundred thousand clones listed, approximately 92% were seen once. The specimen sequenced was PBMCs or T cells enriched from blood (not recorded which). The receptors come from a man in his late teens or twenties who had recovered from COVID-19. CDR3s include the opening cysteine and the closing phenylalanine or tryptophan. The D gene is left open where the match is weak. The listing skips clone size in some rows; elsewhere it reads once, few, many or a size class.

j_gene: TRBJ1-2; d_gene: TRBD1; abundance: .; v_gene: TRBV7-2; CDR3nt: TGTGCCAGCAGCCCTTACAGGGGGTCTATGGGCTACACCTTC; CDR3aa: CASSPYRGSMGYTF
j_gene: TRBJ1-3; d_gene: .; abundance: .; v_gene: TRBV7-9; CDR3nt: TGTGCCAGCAGCTTAATGGTGGGGAGCTCTGGAAACACCATATATTTT; CDR3aa: CASSLMVGSSGNTIYF
j_gene: TRBJ2-7; d_gene: .; abundance: .; v_gene: TRBV6-4; CDR3nt: TGTGCCAGCAGTGATCCCTTAACTGTTCCCTACGAGCAGTACTTC; CDR3aa: CASSDPLTVPYEQYF
j_gene: TRBJ1-1; d_gene: TRBD1; abundance: .; v_gene: TRBV10-3; CDR3nt: TGTGCCATCAGCGGACAGGGGACTGAAGCTTTCTTT; CDR3aa: CAISGQGTEAFF
j_gene: TRBJ1-5; d_gene: .; abundance: .; v_gene: TRBV6-1; CDR3nt: TGTGCCAGCAGTCGGACAGACAGCAATCAGCCCCAGCATTTT; CDR3aa: CASSRTDSNQPQHF
j_gene: TRBJ1-2; d_gene: TRBD1; abundance: .; v_gene: TRBV5-1; CDR3nt: TGCGCCAGCAGCCCCGGAGGACAGGGCTATGGCTACACCTTC; CDR3aa: CASSPGGQGYGYTF
j_gene: TRBJ2-6; d_gene: .; abundance: .; v_gene: TRBV19; CDR3nt: TGTGCCAGTAGATTCATACAGGGACCTGGGGCCAACGTCCTGACTTTC; CDR3aa: CASRFIQGPGANVLTF
j_gene: TRBJ2-7; d_gene: TRBD2; abundance: .; v_gene: TRBV19; CDR3nt: TGTGCCAGTAGTATGGGAGGGGTCGGAACATCCTACGAGCAGTACTTC; CDR3aa: CASSMGGVGTSYEQYF
j_gene: TRBJ2-7; d_gene: TRBD2; abundance: once; v_gene: TRBV7-2; CDR3nt: TGTGCCAGCAGCAGAAGACTAGCGGGAGGGCCCTACGAGCAGTACTTC; CDR3aa: CASSRRLAGGPYEQYF
j_gene: TRBJ2-4; d_gene: .; abundance: .; v_gene: TRBV4-1; CDR3nt: TGCGCCAGCAGCCAAGCGACGGGCATTCAGTACTTC; CDR3aa: CASSQATGIQYF
j_gene: TRBJ1-2; d_gene: .; abundance: .; v_gene: TRBV4-3; CDR3nt: TGCGCCAGCAGCCAAGATTCACAGGCTGGCTATGGCTACACCTTC; CDR3aa: CASSQDSQAGYGYTF
j_gene: TRBJ2-1; d_gene: TRBD2; abundance: .; v_gene: TRBV24-1; CDR3nt: TGTGCCACCAGCCCTAGCGGCAGCTCCTACAATGAGCAGTTCTTC; CDR3aa: CATSPSGSSYNEQFF
j_gene: TRBJ2-7; d_gene: TRBD1; abundance: .; v_gene: TRBV6-5; CDR3nt: TGTGCCAGCAGCCCGGGACAGGGAACCTACGAGCAGTACTTC; CDR3aa: CASSPGQGTYEQYF
j_gene: TRBJ1-1; d_gene: .; abundance: .; v_gene: TRBV24-1; CDR3nt: TGTGCCACTCGGGGGGGAAGCTTGGGTGAAGCTTTCTTT; CDR3aa: CATRGGSLGEAFF
j_gene: TRBJ2-5; d_gene: TRBD1; abundance: .; v_gene: TRBV7-2; CDR3nt: TGTGCCAGCAGCTCAAGGGGGCAGGGAAGGGGTGAGACCCAGTACTTC; CDR3aa: CASSSRGQGRGETQYF
j_gene: TRBJ2-7; d_gene: .; abundance: .; v_gene: TRBV7-2; CDR3nt: TGTGCCAGCAGCCCCTATCAGGGGACCTACGAGCAGTACTTC; CDR3aa: CASSPYQGTYEQYF
j_gene: TRBJ2-1; d_gene: TRBD2; abundance: .; v_gene: TRBV4-2; CDR3nt: TGTGCCAGCAGCCCGACTAGCGTGGCGCAGTTCTTC; CDR3aa: CASSPTSVAQFF
j_gene: TRBJ2-7; d_gene: TRBD1; abundance: few; v_gene: TRBV6-5; CDR3nt: TGTGCCAGCAGTTCCGGGACAGGGAACTACGAGCAGTACTTC; CDR3aa: CASSSGTGNYEQYF